The rows below give T cell receptor beta chains drawn from one sample of a study of patients and donors after allogeneic stem cell transplantation. TCRdb analysed the RT-PCR reads with MiXCR anew, one entry per CDR3 protein. The sample holds some 87,000 distinct CDR3 sequences, roughly 50% seen once. Sequencing used blood, either unsorted or a sorted T cell fraction (not recorded which). The origin of the receptors is a human donor who was either an allogeneic HSCT recipient or a stem cell or donor lymphocyte infusion donor (not recorded which). It is not recorded whose cells these are; they may come from a transplant donor. CDR3s include the opening cysteine and the closing phenylalanine or tryptophan. Fields, in order: J gene, V gene, CDR3 protein.

J gene: TRBJ1-1
V gene: TRBV2
CDR3 protein: CASTRDTEAFF

J gene: TRBJ1-3
V gene: TRBV9
CDR3 protein: CASSVEGGNTIYF

J gene: TRBJ2-1
V gene: TRBV10-2
CDR3 protein: CASSDTYGDEQFF

J gene: TRBJ1-1
V gene: TRBV7-2
CDR3 protein: CASSLWAIEAFF

J gene: TRBJ2-7
V gene: TRBV4-3
CDR3 protein: CASSQGLRGPLYEQYF

J gene: TRBJ2-3
V gene: TRBV20-1
CDR3 protein: CSASTSGSLTDTQYF

J gene: TRBJ1-2
V gene: TRBV25-1
CDR3 protein: CASSRTGTQYGYTF

J gene: TRBJ1-5
V gene: TRBV10-3
CDR3 protein: CAISESGGNQPQHF

J gene: TRBJ1-1
V gene: TRBV12-3/TRBV12-4
CDR3 protein: CASSSFRDRDRAFF

J gene: TRBJ2-1
V gene: TRBV6-5
CDR3 protein: CASSRLKLAGEWEQFF

J gene: TRBJ1-5
V gene: TRBV6-2/TRBV6-3
CDR3 protein: CASSSGPLNQPQHF

J gene: TRBJ2-7
V gene: TRBV29-1
CDR3 protein: CSVGTGSTNYEQYF

J gene: TRBJ1-2
V gene: TRBV29-1
CDR3 protein: CSASGVFGYTF

J gene: TRBJ2-7
V gene: TRBV6-5
CDR3 protein: CASSSKPGGGYEQYF

J gene: TRBJ1-2
V gene: TRBV6-6
CDR3 protein: CASSYLGQGDYGYTF

J gene: TRBJ1-2
V gene: TRBV7-8
CDR3 protein: CASSFHGGTGTWNNYGYTF

J gene: TRBJ1-1
V gene: TRBV29-1
CDR3 protein: CSVEAGTAGTTEAFF

J gene: TRBJ1-5
V gene: TRBV7-9
CDR3 protein: CASSSPEGGQPQHF

J gene: TRBJ1-1
V gene: TRBV14
CDR3 protein: CASSQYVRETEAFF

J gene: TRBJ1-3
V gene: TRBV6-5
CDR3 protein: CASSYGGTSGNTIYF

J gene: TRBJ2-5
V gene: TRBV12-3/TRBV12-4
CDR3 protein: CASNSWGGETQYF

J gene: TRBJ1-6
V gene: TRBV3-1
CDR3 protein: CASSQAVDREGLDSPLHF

J gene: TRBJ1-3
V gene: TRBV5-1
CDR3 protein: CASSLRGRDTIYF

J gene: TRBJ1-4
V gene: TRBV20-1
CDR3 protein: CSARSGAVEKLFF

J gene: TRBJ2-7
V gene: TRBV5-8
CDR3 protein: CASSLVGLALYEQYF

J gene: TRBJ1-2
V gene: TRBV29-1
CDR3 protein: CSVAGVYGYTF

J gene: TRBJ2-7
V gene: TRBV20-1
CDR3 protein: CSARDGTGSFYEQYF

J gene: TRBJ1-4
V gene: TRBV10-3
CDR3 protein: CAIRISWDRQATNEKLFF

J gene: TRBJ1-1
V gene: TRBV4-1
CDR3 protein: CASSQRQGETEAFF

J gene: TRBJ1-1
V gene: TRBV12-3/TRBV12-4
CDR3 protein: CASSFGQLLGTEAFF

J gene: TRBJ2-5
V gene: TRBV3-1
CDR3 protein: CASSQGVRETQYF

J gene: TRBJ2-1
V gene: TRBV7-3
CDR3 protein: CASSLNRQYEQFF

J gene: TRBJ1-1
V gene: TRBV7-2
CDR3 protein: CASSLAPDNTEAFF

J gene: TRBJ2-7
V gene: TRBV5-1
CDR3 protein: CASSFGADGMGEQYF

J gene: TRBJ2-7
V gene: TRBV28
CDR3 protein: CASSFQGEQYF

J gene: TRBJ2-4
V gene: TRBV28
CDR3 protein: CASSYQGKNIQYF

J gene: TRBJ1-4
V gene: TRBV5-1
CDR3 protein: CASSTMTGTEKLFF

J gene: TRBJ2-6
V gene: TRBV11-1
CDR3 protein: CASSLRGAGANVLTF

J gene: TRBJ1-1
V gene: TRBV20-1
CDR3 protein: CSALRWGADTEAFF

J gene: TRBJ1-2
V gene: TRBV27
CDR3 protein: CASRSNRDGYTF

J gene: TRBJ2-7
V gene: TRBV6-1
CDR3 protein: CASRPDRVNNEQYF

J gene: TRBJ1-1
V gene: TRBV29-1
CDR3 protein: CSVERRGRRTEAFF

J gene: TRBJ2-3
V gene: TRBV4-3
CDR3 protein: CASSQGAGDTQYF

J gene: TRBJ1-2
V gene: TRBV9
CDR3 protein: CASSEDRGPVYGYTF

J gene: TRBJ1-4
V gene: TRBV7-8
CDR3 protein: CASSLVERSRKLFF